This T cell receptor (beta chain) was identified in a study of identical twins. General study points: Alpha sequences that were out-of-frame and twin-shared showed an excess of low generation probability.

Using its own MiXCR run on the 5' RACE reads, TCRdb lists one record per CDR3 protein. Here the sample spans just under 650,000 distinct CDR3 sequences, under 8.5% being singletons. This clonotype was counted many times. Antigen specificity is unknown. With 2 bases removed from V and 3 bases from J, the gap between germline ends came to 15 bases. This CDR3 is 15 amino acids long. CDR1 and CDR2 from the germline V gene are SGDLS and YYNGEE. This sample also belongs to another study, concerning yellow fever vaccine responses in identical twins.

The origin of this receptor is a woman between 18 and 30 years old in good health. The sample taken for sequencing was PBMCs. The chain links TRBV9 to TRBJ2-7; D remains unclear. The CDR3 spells CASSVSDNSGYEQYF. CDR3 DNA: TGTGCCAGCAGCGTGTCCGACAATTCCGGCTACGAGCAGTACTTC.